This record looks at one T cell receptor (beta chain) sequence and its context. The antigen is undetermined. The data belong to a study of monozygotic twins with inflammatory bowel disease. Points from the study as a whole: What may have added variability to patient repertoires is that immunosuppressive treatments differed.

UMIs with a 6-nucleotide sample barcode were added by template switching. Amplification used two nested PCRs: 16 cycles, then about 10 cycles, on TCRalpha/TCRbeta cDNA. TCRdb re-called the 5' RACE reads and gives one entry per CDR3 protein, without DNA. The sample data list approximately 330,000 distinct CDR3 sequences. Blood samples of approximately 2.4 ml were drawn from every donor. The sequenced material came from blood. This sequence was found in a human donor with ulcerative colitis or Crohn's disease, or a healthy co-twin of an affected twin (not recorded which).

CDR3 sequence: CATSDLDREEQFF. The chain employs TRBV24-1 and TRBJ2-1; checking the TCRdb D call of TRBD1 is not possible without DNA. Germline V gene data show CDR1 as KGHDR and CDR2 as SFDVKD. This CDR3 is built from 13 residues.